These T cell receptor beta chains were read from a single sample in a study of tumor-infiltrating lymphocytes in oesophageal squamous cell carcinoma. MiXCR was run by TCRdb on the PCR reads, yielding one entry per CDR3 protein. The repertoire consists of roughly 20,000 distinct CDR3 sequences, with around two fifths occurring once and the leading ten covering around 19%. The specimen was esophageal tumor tissue. The receptors were gathered from a male donor with esophageal squamous cell carcinoma. Both conserved end residues are part of each CDR3. The order of the fields is V gene, clone size, J gene, D gene, CDR3 protein, CDR3 DNA. A D gene is named only where the DNA matches it firmly. Clone sizes are given selectively: once, few, many, or a class where the clone is expanded.

>TRBV7-6|.|TRBJ2-1|.
CASSFGGISYERYF
TGTGCCAGCAGCTTTGGGGGGATCTCCTACGAGCGGTACTTC
>TRBV28|.|TRBJ2-6|.
CASSSTKPGANVLTF
TGTGCCAGCAGTTCAACAAAGCCTGGGGCCAACGTCCTGACTTTC
>TRBV5-1|once|TRBJ1-4|.
CASSTSMGGAGEKLFF
TGCGCCAGCAGCACGTCTATGGGGGGCGCTGGTGAAAAACTGTTTTTT
>TRBV6-1|many|TRBJ1-2|.
CAGRDPYGYTF
TGTGCCGGCCGGGACCCCTATGGCTACACCTTC
>TRBV12-3/TRBV12-4|.|TRBJ2-3|TRBD1
CASRGQGRGIDTQYF
TGTGCCAGCAGGGGACAGGGACGGGGCATTGATACGCAGTATTTT
>TRBV7-9|few|TRBJ1-2|.
CASSVLQGSGYTF
TGTGCCAGCAGTGTCCTTCAGGGTTCTGGCTACACCTTC
>TRBV3-1|once|TRBJ2-7|TRBD2
CASQRGSTYEQYF
TGTGCCAGTCAGCGGGGTTCAACCTACGAGCAGTACTTC
>TRBV5-1|few|TRBJ2-3|.
CASSLVPADTQYF
TGCGCCAGCAGCTTGGTCCCAGCAGATACGCAGTATTTT
>TRBV28|few|TRBJ2-3|TRBD1
CASDQRDRPYSTDTQYF
TGTGCCAGCGACCAACGGGACAGACCCTATAGCACAGATACGCAGTATTTT
>TRBV12-3/TRBV12-4|hyperexpanded|TRBJ2-5|TRBD2
CASSLGRGGQETQYF
TGTGCCAGCAGTTTGGGGCGGGGGGGCCAAGAGACCCAGTACTTC
>TRBV7-2|many|TRBJ2-1|TRBD2
CASSDTSGNYNEQFF
TGTGCCAGCAGCGATACTAGCGGGAACTACAATGAGCAGTTCTTC
>TRBV6-2/TRBV6-3|.|TRBJ2-1|.
CASSPTGSYNEQFF
TGTGCCAGCAGCCCCACTGGCTCCTACAATGAGCAGTTCTTC
>TRBV7-9|medium-sized|TRBJ2-1|TRBD2
CASNSGRENNEQFF
TGTGCCAGCAACTCAGGGCGGGAGAATAATGAGCAGTTCTTC
>TRBV12-3/TRBV12-4|many|TRBJ2-3|.
CASSLRVGKETDTQYF
TGTGCCAGCAGTTTGAGGGTTGGGAAGGAGACAGATACGCAGTATTTT
>TRBV7-9|many|TRBJ1-3|TRBD1
CASSSGQGGNTIYF
TGTGCCAGCAGCTCAGGACAGGGTGGAAACACCATATATTTT
>TRBV7-4|.|TRBJ2-3|.
CASSLETGSDTQYF
TGTGCCAGCAGCTTAGAGACAGGTTCAGATACGCAGTATTTT
>TRBV9|.|TRBJ2-7|.
CASSAWGDYEQYF
TGTGCCAGCAGCGCTTGGGGGGACTACGAGCAGTACTTC
>TRBV28|medium-sized|TRBJ2-1|.
CASSLQATYNEQFF
TGTGCCAGCAGTTTACAGGCCACCTACAATGAGCAGTTCTTC
>TRBV7-6|once|TRBJ2-3|.
CASSSLGDTQYF
TGTGCCAGCAGCTCACTGGGGGATACGCAGTATTTT
>TRBV24-1|.|TRBJ2-6|.
CATTGVWLHLRF
.